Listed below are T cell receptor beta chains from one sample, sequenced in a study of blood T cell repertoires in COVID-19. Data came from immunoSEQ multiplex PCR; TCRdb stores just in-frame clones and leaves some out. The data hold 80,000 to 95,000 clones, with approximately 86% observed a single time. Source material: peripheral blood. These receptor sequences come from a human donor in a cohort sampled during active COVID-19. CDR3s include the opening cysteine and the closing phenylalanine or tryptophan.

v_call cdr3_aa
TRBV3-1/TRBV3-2 CASSQERVGYTGELFF
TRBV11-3 CASSLDRIGGLADYYNEQFF
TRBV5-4 CASSLGYGGVEQFF
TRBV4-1 CASSQQGVVGEKLFF
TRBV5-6 CASSLQGSAFF
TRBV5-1 CASSLVGYQETQYF
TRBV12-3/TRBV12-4 CASSLGGQPQHF
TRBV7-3 CASSFRGAGANVLTF
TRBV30 CAWTGNSYNEQFF
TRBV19 CASSMGSRTWHNEQFF
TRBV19 CASRPGQGTSPLHF
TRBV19 CASSQTGVTNIQYF
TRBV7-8 CASRTAGPGVEAFF
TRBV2 CASRIRGAATEAFF
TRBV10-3 CAISESGRERLNEQFF
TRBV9 CASSPRLATDTQYF
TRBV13 CASSNRGAKNIQYF
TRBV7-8 CASSARDRGGFDGYTF
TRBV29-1 CSVQPRGGGGYGYTF
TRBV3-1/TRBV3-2 CASSQARGTDTQYF
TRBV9 CASSPQAAMNTEAFF
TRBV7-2 CASSLGKSRGWSEAFF
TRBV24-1 CATAARTGGFPGELFF
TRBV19 CASSTVYPGANVLTF
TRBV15 CATSREGQGSYGYTF
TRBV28 CASSSRQGARGNTIYF
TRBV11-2 CASAQGEKLFF
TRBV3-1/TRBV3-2 CASSPRAGGYVETQYF
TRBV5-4 CASSLSSETVSYEQYF
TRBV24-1 CATSDFYGGVGQPQHF
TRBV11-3 CASSSGLAGTGEQYF
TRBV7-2 CASSLAVGGGNTDTQYF
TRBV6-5 CASSPGQVWTYEQYF
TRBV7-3 CASSPDSSSGNTIYF
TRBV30 CAWSRDLRYNEQFF
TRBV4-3 CASSQGLQGRYPVEAFF
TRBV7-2 CASSLAPSNSGSGELFF
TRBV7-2 CASSLQLGGETGELFF
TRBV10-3 CATLAGTDYEQYF
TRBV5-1 CASSLVGLGSATNEKLFF
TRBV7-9 CASSLRTGGGRNTIYF
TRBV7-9 CASSSVLSATRHEQFF
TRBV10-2 CASSADGGDTQYF
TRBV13 CASSLGRIGAETQYF
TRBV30 CAWRYGEGTQYF
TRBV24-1 CASAQGNQPQHF